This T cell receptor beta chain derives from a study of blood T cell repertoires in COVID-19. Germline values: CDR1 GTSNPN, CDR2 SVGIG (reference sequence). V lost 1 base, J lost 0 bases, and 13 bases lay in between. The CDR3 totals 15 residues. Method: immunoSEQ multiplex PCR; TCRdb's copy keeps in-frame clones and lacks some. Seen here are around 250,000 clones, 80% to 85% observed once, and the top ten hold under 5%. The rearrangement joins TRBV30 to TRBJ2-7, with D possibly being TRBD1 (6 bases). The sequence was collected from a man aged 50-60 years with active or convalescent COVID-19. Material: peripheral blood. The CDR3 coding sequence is TGTGCCTGGAGTGGACACTGGACAGCCTCCTACGAGCAGTACTTC. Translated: CAWSGHWTASYEQYF.